Detailed here is one TCR beta chain. Germline assignment: CDR1 SGDLS and CDR2 YYNGEE. The V end was cut by 7 bases, the J end by 3 bases, with 16 bases between. The CDR3 extends over 14 amino acids. This sample is drawn from a study of blood T cell repertoires in COVID-19. Study background: Researchers got acute and convalescent COVID-19 samples from the United States, Italy and Spain. PBMCs, B-cell-depleted T cells, or T cells provided the cDNA or gDNA that made up the material.

Authors' analysis steps: Amplification with reference gene primers provided the estimates of nucleated cell counts. TCRdb's table, derived via immunoSEQ multiplex PCR, lists solely in-frame clones and lacks some. D and trimming were read from the DNA, whereas the V and J calls and clone size are those reported in that table. The repertoire includes 150,000 to 200,000 clones, almost 85% of them detected once, and 22% sits in the top ten. Sequencing was done on a sample of peripheral blood. This chain uses TRBV9 with TRBJ1-2, with D tentatively TRBD1 (6 bases). The clonotype comes from a woman over 75 with acute or convalescent COVID-19. CDR3 sequence (DNA): TGTGCCAGCTTCCGGGACACTCCTCACTATGGCTACACCTTC. Its protein is CASFRDTPHYGYTF.